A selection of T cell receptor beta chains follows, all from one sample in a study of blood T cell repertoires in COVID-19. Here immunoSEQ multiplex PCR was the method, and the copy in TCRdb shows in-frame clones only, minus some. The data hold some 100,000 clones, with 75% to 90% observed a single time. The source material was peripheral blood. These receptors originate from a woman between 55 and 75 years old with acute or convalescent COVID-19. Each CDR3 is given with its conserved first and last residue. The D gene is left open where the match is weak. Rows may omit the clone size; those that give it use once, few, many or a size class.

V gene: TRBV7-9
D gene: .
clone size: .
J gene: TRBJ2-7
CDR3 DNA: TGTGCCAGCAGCCACAGGGAATCCTACGAGCAGTACTTC
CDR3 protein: CASSHRESYEQYF

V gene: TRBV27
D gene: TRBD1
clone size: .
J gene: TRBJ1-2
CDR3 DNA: TGTGCCACCAGACAGGGGATGGGAGGCTACTATGGCTACACCTTC
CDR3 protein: CATRQGMGGYYGYTF

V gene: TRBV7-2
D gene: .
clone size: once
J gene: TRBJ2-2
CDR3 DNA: TGTGCCAGCAGCTTAGTGGCAGCCGGGACCGGGGAGCTGTTTTTT
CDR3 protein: CASSLVAAGTGELFF

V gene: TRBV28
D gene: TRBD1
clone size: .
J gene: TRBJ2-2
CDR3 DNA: TGTGCCAGCGGCTCCGGACAGGGTCGGACCGGGGAGCTGTTTTTT
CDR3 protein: CASGSGQGRTGELFF

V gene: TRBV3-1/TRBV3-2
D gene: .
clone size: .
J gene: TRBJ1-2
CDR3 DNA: TGTGCCAGCAGCCAAGGCGTACTTGACAGCCGCTACACCTTC
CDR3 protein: CASSQGVLDSRYTF

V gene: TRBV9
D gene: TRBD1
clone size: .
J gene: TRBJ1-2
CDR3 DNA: TGTGCCAGCAGCGTAGGACAGGGATTGAGGGTTGGCTACACCTTC
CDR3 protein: CASSVGQGLRVGYTF

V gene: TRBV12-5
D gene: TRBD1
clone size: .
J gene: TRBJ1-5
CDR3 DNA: TGTGCTAGTGGTTCCGGGACAGGGGATCCTCAGCCCCAGCATTTT
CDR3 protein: CASGSGTGDPQPQHF

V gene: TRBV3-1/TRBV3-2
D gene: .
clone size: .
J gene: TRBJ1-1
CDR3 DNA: TGTGCCAGCAGCCACAGGGGGAACACTGAAGCTTTCTTT
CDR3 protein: CASSHRGNTEAFF

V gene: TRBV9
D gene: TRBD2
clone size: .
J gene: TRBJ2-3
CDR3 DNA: TGTGCCAGCAGCCTCCGGGCGGGAGGAGACGATACGCAGTATTTT
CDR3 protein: CASSLRAGGDDTQYF

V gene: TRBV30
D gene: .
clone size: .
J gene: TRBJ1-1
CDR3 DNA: TGTGCCTGGAGTCGGAGGGTTATATCTTTCTTT
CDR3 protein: CAWSRRVISFF

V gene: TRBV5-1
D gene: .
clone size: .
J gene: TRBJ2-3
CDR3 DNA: TGCGCCAGCAGCCCAGGGACATCGACAGATACGCAGTATTTT
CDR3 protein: CASSPGTSTDTQYF

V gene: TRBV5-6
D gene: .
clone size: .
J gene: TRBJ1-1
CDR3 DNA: TGTGCCAGCAGCGACCCCCGGGGGATAATGAACACTGAAGCTTTCTTT
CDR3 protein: CASSDPRGIMNTEAFF

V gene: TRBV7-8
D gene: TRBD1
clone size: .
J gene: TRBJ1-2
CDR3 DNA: TGTGCCAGCAGCTTAACAGGGGGCACCTATGGCTACACCTTC
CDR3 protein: CASSLTGGTYGYTF

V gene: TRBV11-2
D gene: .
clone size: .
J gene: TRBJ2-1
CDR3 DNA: TGTGCCAGCAGTCAGGGGTCAGGGGAGACTTACAATGAGCAGTTCTTC
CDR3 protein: CASSQGSGETYNEQFF

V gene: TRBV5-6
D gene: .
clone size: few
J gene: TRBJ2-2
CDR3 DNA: TGTGCCAGCAGCAATTCCCTGAACACCGGGGAGCTGTTTTTT
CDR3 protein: CASSNSLNTGELFF

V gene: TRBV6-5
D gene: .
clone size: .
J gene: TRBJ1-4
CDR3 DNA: TGTGCCTTGTCGGGATCCGTGGATGAAAAACTGTTTTTT
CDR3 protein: CALSGSVDEKLFF

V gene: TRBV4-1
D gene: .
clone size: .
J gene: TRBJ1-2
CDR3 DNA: TGCGCCAGCAGCCAATTCTTAACAGCTAACTATGGCTACACCTTC
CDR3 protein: CASSQFLTANYGYTF

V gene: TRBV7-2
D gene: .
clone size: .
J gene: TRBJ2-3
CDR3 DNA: TGTGCCAGCAGCTTAGGGTCGTTGTCGGGGGCAGATACGCAGTATTTT
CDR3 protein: CASSLGSLSGADTQYF

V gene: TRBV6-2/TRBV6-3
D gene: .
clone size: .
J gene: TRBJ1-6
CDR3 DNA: TGTGCCAGCAGTCCCGGCGAGCCCGGGTGGGTGACCCTCCACTTT
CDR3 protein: CASSPGEPGWVTLHF

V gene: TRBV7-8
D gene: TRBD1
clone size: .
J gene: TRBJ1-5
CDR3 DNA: TGTGCCAGCAGCTTAGGTCGGAGGACAGGGAATAATCAGCCCCAGCATTTT
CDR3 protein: CASSLGRRTGNNQPQHF

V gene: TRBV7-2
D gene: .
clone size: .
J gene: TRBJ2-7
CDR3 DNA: TGTGCCAGCAGCCTAGACAAGACAGCTTACTCCTACGAGCAGTACTTC
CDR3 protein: CASSLDKTAYSYEQYF

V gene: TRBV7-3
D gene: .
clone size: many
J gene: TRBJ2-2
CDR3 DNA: TGTGCCAGCAGCCCTCGGGTCGACGGGGAGCTGTTTTTT
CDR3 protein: CASSPRVDGELFF

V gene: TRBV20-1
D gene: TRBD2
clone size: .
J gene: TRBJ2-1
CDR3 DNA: TGCAGTGCTAGTTTTCCGCGGGGGGGGTACAATGAGCAGTTCTTC
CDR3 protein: CSASFPRGGYNEQFF

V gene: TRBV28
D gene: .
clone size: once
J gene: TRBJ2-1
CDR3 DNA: TGTGCCAGCAGCCCATTCCAGGAGGGTCATGAGCAGTTCTTC
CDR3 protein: CASSPFQEGHEQFF

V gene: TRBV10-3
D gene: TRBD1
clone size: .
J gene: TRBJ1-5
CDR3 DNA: TGTGCCACGAAAGCAGGGGGGATTAAAAATCAGCCCCAGCATTTT
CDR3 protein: CATKAGGIKNQPQHF

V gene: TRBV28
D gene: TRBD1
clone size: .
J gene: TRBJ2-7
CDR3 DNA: TGTGCCAGCCTCAGGGGGCGCAACTACGAGCAGTACTTC
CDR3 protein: CASLRGRNYEQYF

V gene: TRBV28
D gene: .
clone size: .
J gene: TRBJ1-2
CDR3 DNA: TGTGCCAGCAGGAAAGGGGAGGGTGGCTACACCTTC
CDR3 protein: CASRKGEGGYTF

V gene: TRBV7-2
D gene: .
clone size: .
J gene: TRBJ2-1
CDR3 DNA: TGTGCCAGCTTCGACAGGAGCTCCTACAATGAGCAGTTCTTC
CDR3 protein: CASFDRSSYNEQFF

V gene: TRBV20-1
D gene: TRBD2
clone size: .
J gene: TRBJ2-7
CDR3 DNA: TGCAGTGCTAGTGGTTACGCGCGGGAGGGTTCCTACGAGCAGTACTTC
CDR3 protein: CSASGYAREGSYEQYF

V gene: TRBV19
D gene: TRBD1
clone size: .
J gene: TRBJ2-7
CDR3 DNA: TGTGCCAGTAACCGGGACAGGGGTTCCTACGAGCAGTACTTC
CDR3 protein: CASNRDRGSYEQYF

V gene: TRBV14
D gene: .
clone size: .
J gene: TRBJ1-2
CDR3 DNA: TGTGCCAGCAGCCTCGTAAGCGGGGGTGGCTACACCTTC
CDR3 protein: CASSLVSGGGYTF

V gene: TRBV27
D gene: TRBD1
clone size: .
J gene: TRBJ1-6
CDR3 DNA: TGTGCCAGCAGTCCGGGACAGCCGTATAATTCACCCCTCCACTTT
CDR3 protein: CASSPGQPYNSPLHF

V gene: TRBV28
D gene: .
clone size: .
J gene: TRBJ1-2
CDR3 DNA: TGTGCCAGCAGTACAGGGTCCAGAGGCTACACCTTC
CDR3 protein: CASSTGSRGYTF

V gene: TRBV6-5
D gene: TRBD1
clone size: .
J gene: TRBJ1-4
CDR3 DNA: TGTGCCAGCAGGGGGGGGACAGGGAAATATGAAAAACTGTTTTTT
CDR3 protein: CASRGGTGKYEKLFF

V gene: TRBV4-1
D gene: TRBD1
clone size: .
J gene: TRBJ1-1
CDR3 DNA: TGCGCCAGCAGCCAAGAAACAGGGGTAGTTGACACTGAAGCTTTCTTT
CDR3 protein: CASSQETGVVDTEAFF